This T cell receptor (beta chain) was sequenced in a study of shared clonotypes between healthy human individuals. Regarding the study as a whole: Among non-shared clonotypes, generation probabilities were lower than among those shared by all four donors.

Regarding this clone: Its antigen is undetermined.

Looked up from germline, CDR1 is SNHLY and CDR2 is FYNNEI. The length of the CDR3 is 14 residues. J lost 7 bases, V lost 5 bases, and 4 bases had no gene match. The table came from immunoSEQ multiplex PCR; TCRdb's copy has only in-frame clones and leaves some out. Of approximately 1.4 million clones detected, around 98% appear once; the ten largest clones hold roughly 0.45%. What was sequenced was naive CD4+ T cells sorted from blood. Subset defined: CD45RA+ positively selected. The receptor's source is a man aged 25-45 years in good health. The chain uses TRBV2 and TRBJ2-2, with 10 nucleotides matching TRBD1. The CDR3 DNA reads TGTGCCAGCAGTAGACAGGGGGCAAACGGGGAGCTGTTTTTT. Its protein product is CASSRQGANGELFF.